One and the same sample provided the 8 T cell receptor beta chains below, sequenced in a study of OX40 agonist ivuxolimab in advanced cancers. The repertoire was sequenced with immunoSEQ multiplex PCR; TCRdb's copy has only in-frame clones and lacks some. The sample includes approximately 15,000 clones, roughly four fifths of them seen just once. The input for sequencing was CD4+ or CD8+ T cells sorted from blood, taken in a trial of the OX40 agonist ivuxolimab. These receptor sequences come from an adult with an advanced solid tumor such as melanoma, head and neck, liver or kidney cancer.

J is TRBJ1-2 and V is TRBV19, with TRBD1 as a possible D gene (5 bases). CDR3 length: 14 amino acids. CDR1 is LNHDA, CDR2 SQIVND, per germline (reference sequence). Trimming removed 3 bases at V and 6 bases at J, with 14 bases between. The CDR3 reads CASSMSQKGDGYTF. In DNA form, the CDR3 reads TGTGCCAGTAGTATGTCCCAAAAAGGGGATGGCTACACCTTC.

V and J are TRBV19 and TRBJ2-3; D may be TRBD2 (5 bases). Trimming cost V 2 bases and J 2 bases, with 8 bases left between them. There are 14 residues in the CDR3. CDR1 LNHDA and CDR2 SQIVND come from the germline V gene (reference sequence). Written as DNA, the CDR3 is TGTGCCAGTAGTATAAGTGGACTCACAGATACGCAGTATTTT. As protein: CASSISGLTDTQYF.

The chain carries TRBV4-3 and TRBJ2-2; a possible D gene is TRBD1 (6 bases). Trimming took off 3 bases at V and 6 bases at J, with 14 bases between the two ends. This CDR3 spans 15 amino acids. Germline values: CDR1 LGHNA, CDR2 YSLEER. DNA for the CDR3: TGCGCCAGCAGCCAGGAACAGGGTACTGCCGGGGAGCTGTTTTTT. This translates into CASSQEQGTAGELFF.

J is TRBJ2-7 and V is TRBV5-4; 7 bases match TRBD1. Losses at the gene ends were 4 bases for V and 2 bases for J; bases not matched to a gene: 9. The CDR3 contains 15 residues. Germline assignment: CDR1 SGHNT and CDR2 YYREEE (reference sequence). The CDR3 coding sequence is TGTGCCAGCAGCCCCCCCGACAGGGTGGCCTACGAGCAGTACTTC. Its protein is CASSPPDRVAYEQYF.

This rearrangement joins TRBV5-1 to TRBJ1-1; possibly TRBD1 for D (6 bases). V shed 0 bases and J shed 8 bases, with 11 bases lying between them. The germline gives CDR1 SGHRS, CDR2 YFSETQ. There are 13 residues in the CDR3. The CDR3 loop is CASSLGGPSEAFF. The DNA of the CDR3 is TGCGCCAGCAGCTTGGGGGGGCCTTCCGAAGCTTTCTTT.

V gene TRBV6-5 combines with J gene TRBJ2-1; 7 nucleotides align to TRBD1. With 2 bases clipped from V and 1 base from J, the junction kept 5 bases outside the gene matches. The CDR3 covers 16 residues. Germline V lookup: CDR1 MNHEY, CDR2 SVGAGI. CDR3 in amino acids: CASSYLTGVSYNEQFF. DNA for the CDR3: TGTGCCAGCAGTTACCTAACAGGGGTTTCCTACAATGAGCAGTTCTTC.

The chain is built from TRBV5-1 and TRBJ2-3; TRBD1 is a possible D gene (5 bases). The CDR3 sequence is 16 residues long. Trimming took off 0 bases at V and 2 bases at J, with 13 bases between the two ends. Germline V gene lookup returns CDR1 SGHRS and CDR2 YFSETQ. CDR3 sequence reads: CASSLATVVDTDTQYF. CDR3 DNA sequence: TGCGCCAGCAGCTTGGCGACAGTTGTGGACACAGATACGCAGTATTTT.

CDR3 in amino acids: CASSPNRGLGPEAFF. DNA for the CDR3: TGTGCCAGCAGCCCTAACCGCGGGTTGGGCCCTGAAGCTTTCTTT. The chain is built from TRBV11-3 and TRBJ1-1; D uncertain. Trimming shortened V by 5 bases and J by 6 bases, and 19 bases separated the two germline ends. From germline, CDR1 is SGHNT and CDR2 YENEEA. The CDR3 runs to 15 residues.